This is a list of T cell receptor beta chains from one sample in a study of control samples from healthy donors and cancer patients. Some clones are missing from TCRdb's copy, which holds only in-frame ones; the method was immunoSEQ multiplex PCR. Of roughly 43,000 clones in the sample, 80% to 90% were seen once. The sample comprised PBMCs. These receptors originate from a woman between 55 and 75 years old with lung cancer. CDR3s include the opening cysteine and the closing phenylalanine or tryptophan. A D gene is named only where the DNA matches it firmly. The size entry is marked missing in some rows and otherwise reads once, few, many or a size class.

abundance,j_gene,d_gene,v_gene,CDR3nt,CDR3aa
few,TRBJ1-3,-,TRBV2,TGTGCCAGCCATGGACTGGGAAACACCATATATTTT,CASHGLGNTIYF
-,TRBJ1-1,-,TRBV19,TGTGCCAGTAGTATGATGGGGAACACTGAAGCTTTCTTT,CASSMMGNTEAFF
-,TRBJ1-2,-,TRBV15,TGTGCCACCAGCAGTATAACAGGGTACTATGGCTACACCTTC,CATSSITGYYGYTF
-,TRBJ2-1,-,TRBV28,TGTGCCAGCGGGTACAATGAGCAGTTCTTC,CASGYNEQFF
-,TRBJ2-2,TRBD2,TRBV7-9,TGTGCCAGCAGCTTGACTAGCGGGATACCCGGGGAGCTGTTTTTT,CASSLTSGIPGELFF
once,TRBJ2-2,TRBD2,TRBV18,TGTGCCAGCTCACCATCCGGGGGGACCGGGGAGCTGTTTTTT,CASSPSGGTGELFF
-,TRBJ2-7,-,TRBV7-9,TGTGCCAGCCGCTCCGGTAGCACCTACGAGCAGTACTTC,CASRSGSTYEQYF
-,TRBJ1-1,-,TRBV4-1,TGCGCCAGCAGCCAAGATGGGGGAAGGGAAGCTTTCTTT,CASSQDGGREAFF
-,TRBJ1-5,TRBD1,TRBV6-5,TGTGCCAGCACCCCAGACAGGGGAATCAATCAGCCCCAGCATTTT,CASTPDRGINQPQHF
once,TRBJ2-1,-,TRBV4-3,TGCGCCAGCAGCCAAGGTGGTCTTTTCGACTCCTACAATGAGCAGTTCTTC,CASSQGGLFDSYNEQFF
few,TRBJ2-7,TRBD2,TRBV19,TGTGCCAGTAGTACCCTAACACTAGCGGGCGCCTACGAGCAGTACTTC,CASSTLTLAGAYEQYF
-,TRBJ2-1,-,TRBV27,TGTGCCAGCAGTCCTAGTAGTGAGCAGTTCTTC,CASSPSSEQFF
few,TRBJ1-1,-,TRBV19,TGTGCCAGTAGTACGAGGACGTCTGTGAACACTGAAGCTTTCTTT,CASSTRTSVNTEAFF
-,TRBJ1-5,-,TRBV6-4,TGTGCCAGCAGTGACTCAGTGGACCTGTATAGCAATCAGCCCCAGCATTTT,CASSDSVDLYSNQPQHF
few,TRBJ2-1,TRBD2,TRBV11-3,TGTGCCAGCAGCTTGGGGGGAGGGCCGGATGAGCAGTTCTTC,CASSLGGGPDEQFF